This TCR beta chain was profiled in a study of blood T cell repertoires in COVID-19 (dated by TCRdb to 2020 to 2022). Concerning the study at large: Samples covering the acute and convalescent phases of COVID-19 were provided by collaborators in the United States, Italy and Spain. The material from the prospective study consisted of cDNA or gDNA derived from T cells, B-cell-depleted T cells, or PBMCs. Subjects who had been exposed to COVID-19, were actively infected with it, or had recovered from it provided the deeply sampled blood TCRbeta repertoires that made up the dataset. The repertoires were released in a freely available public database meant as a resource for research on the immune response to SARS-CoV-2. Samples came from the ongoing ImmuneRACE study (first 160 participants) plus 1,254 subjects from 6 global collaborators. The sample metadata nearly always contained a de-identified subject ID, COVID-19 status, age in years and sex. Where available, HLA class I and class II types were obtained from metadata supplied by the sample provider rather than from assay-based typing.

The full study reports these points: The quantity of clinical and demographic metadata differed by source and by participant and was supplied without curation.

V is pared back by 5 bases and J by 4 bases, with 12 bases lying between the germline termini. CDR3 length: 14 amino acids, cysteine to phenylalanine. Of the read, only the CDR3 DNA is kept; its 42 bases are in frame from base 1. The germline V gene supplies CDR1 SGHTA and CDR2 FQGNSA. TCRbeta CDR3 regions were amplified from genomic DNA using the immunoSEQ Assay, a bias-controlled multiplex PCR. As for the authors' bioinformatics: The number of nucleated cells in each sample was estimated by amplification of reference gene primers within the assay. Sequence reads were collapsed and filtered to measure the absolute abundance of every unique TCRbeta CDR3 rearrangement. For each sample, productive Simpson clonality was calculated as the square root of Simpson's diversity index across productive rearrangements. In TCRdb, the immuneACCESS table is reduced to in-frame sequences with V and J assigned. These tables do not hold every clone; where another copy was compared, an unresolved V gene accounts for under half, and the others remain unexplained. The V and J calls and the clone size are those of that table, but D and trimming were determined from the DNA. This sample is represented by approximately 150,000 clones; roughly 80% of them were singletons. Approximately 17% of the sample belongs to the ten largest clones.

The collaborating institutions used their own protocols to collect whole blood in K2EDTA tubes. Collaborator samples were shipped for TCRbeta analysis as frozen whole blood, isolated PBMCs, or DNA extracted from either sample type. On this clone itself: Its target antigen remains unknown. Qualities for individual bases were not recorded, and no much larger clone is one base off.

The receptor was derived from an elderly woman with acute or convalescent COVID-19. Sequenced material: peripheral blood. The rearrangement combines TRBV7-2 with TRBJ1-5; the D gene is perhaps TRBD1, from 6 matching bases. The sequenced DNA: TGTGCCAGCAGCCCCGGGCAGGGGAATCAGCCCCAGCATTTT. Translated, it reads CASSPGQGNQPQHF.